This TCR beta chain was retrieved from a study of beta chain features in type 1 diabetes. Expressed TCRB transcripts were sequenced, since all the RNA that had been isolated was reverse transcribed. The repertoire was sequenced with immunoSEQ multiplex PCR; TCRdb's copy has only in-frame clones and lacks some. The sample lists under 200,000 clones, roughly 8.1% seen once, with 0.65% in the top ten. The CDR3 is 16 amino acids. The germline gives CDR1 SNHLY, CDR2 FYNNEI. The J segment lost 3 bases and the V segment lost 4 bases, leaving 5 bases of the junction unmatched. The receptor was isolated from a man in his late teens or twenties in good health. V is TRBV2 and J is TRBJ2-2; 10 bases line up with TRBD1. Sequencing was done on a sample of central memory CD4+ T cells from blood. CDR3 loop: CASSAGQGGDTGELFF. The CDR3 DNA follows: TGTGCCAGCAGTGCAGGACAGGGGGGGGACACCGGGGAGCTGTTTTTT.